The clone carrying this TCR beta chain was counted between two and nine times. This sample was included in a study of human T cells and chemical hapten exposure. Study background: After 6 days, upper back 0.01% DPC patch tests were scored. Per-sample variation in TCR yield stemmed mainly from small pooled library volume differences.

TCRdb recomputed calls from the RACE reads with MiXCR, one row per CDR3 protein. Among a few hundred thousand distinct CDR3 sequences, almost 8% were seen once, and the ten largest hold roughly 1.2%. Time point of the sample: pre-sensitization, week 0. Treatment of the sample: therapeutic diphenylcyclopropenone sensitization with weekly scalp DPC. Blood was collected ahead of every patch test applied. The CDR3 runs 13 residues. V was clipped by 3 bases and J by 5 bases; unmatched bases: 4. The germline gives CDR1 SGDLS, CDR2 YYNGEE. This clonotype was sampled from a man younger than 35 with alopecia areata. Some clones in this sample may be carry-over from other donors' samples. Material: whole blood, obtained in connection with sensitization to the hapten diphenylcyclopropenone (DPC). V gene TRBV9 combines with J gene TRBJ2-5, with TRBD1 matching over 7 bases. As DNA, the CDR3 is TGTGCCAGCAGCGCATTCAGGGGGGAGACCCAGTACTTC. Translation gives CASSAFRGETQYF.